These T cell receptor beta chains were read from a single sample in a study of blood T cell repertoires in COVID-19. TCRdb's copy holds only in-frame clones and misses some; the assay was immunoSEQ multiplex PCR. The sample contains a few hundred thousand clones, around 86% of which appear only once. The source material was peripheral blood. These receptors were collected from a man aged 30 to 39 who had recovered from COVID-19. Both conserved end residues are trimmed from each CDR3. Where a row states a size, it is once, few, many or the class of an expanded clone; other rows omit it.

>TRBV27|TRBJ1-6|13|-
ASSRIDRGGSPLH
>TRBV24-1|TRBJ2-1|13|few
ATSDSQGGDNEQF
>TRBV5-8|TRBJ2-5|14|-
ASSLGQGAFQETQY
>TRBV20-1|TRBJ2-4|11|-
SASLGTGAIQY
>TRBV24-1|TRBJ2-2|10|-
ATSTRTGELF
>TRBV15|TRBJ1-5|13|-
ATSGSGTPDQPQH
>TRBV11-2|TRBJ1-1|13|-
ASSQETGMNTEAF
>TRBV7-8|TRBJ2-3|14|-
ASSLLTLGGTDTQY
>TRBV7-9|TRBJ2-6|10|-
ASSLGQGLGT
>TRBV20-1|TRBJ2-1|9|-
SADPGTQQF
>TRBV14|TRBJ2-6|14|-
ASTPGLLSGANVLT
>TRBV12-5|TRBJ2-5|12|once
ASGLDDFPGQGN
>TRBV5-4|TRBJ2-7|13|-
ASSLQASGGHEQY
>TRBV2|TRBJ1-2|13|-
ASTQREFANYGYT
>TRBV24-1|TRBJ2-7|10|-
ATSDGGREQY
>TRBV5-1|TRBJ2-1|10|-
ASSWQYNEQF
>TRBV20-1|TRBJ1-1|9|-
SASSYTEAF
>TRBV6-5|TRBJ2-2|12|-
ASNPRQGTGELF
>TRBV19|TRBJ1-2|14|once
ASSKIRTGGNYGYT
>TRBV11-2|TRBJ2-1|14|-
ASSLSGGSSYNEQF
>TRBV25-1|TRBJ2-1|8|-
ASSNRDLF
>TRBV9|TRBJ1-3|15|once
ASSVKTSDSTGNTIY
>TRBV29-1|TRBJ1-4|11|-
SVETGGRSKLF
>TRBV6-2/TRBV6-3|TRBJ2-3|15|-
ASSAPGGLTSTDTQY
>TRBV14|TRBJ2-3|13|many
ASSLLAGLTDTQY
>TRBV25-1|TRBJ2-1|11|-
ASSPRFEGEQF